The entry below gives a single TCR beta chain sequence along with its context. These data belong to a study of control samples from healthy donors and cancer patients. TCRdb keeps only in-frame clones here, not all; method: immunoSEQ multiplex PCR. The sample shows approximately 170,000 clones, around 90% of them seen only once. Germline CDR1 is SGDLS and CDR2 is YYNGEE. CDR3 length: 14 residues. The ends were cut back, 3 bases at V and 6 bases at J, with 12 bases in the middle. The chain couples TRBV9 to TRBJ1-4; possibly TRBD1 for D (6 bases). The receptor comes from a woman aged 50 to 60 in good health. Sequenced: blood. CDR3 loop: CASSAQGTDEKLFF. In DNA form, the CDR3 reads TGTGCCAGCAGCGCTCAGGGGACGGATGAAAAACTGTTTTTT.